This T cell receptor (beta chain) was identified in a study of blood T cell repertoires in COVID-19. Study-level information: Material from acute and convalescent COVID-19 was sourced from the United States, Italy and Spain. Nucleic acid was either cDNA or gDNA, and it came from T cells, B-cell-depleted T cells, or PBMCs.

The CDR3 is 19 amino acids. Losses at the gene ends were 6 bases for V and 0 bases for J; bases not matched to a gene: 13. Per the germline V gene, CDR1 is KGHSH and CDR2 is LQKENI. Sequenced by immunoSEQ multiplex PCR; TCRdb stores in-frame clones only, minus some. This table holds around 130,000 clones, roughly three quarters found once. The gene calls are TRBV18 and TRBJ2-6; TRBD1 matches at 8 bases. The sample taken for sequencing was peripheral blood. The receptor's source is a human donor in a cohort sampled during active COVID-19. The CDR3 here is CASSSLPGQVFSGANVLTF. Here the CDR3 DNA reads TGTGCCAGCTCGTCTCTTCCGGGACAGGTCTTCTCTGGGGCCAACGTCCTGACTTTC.